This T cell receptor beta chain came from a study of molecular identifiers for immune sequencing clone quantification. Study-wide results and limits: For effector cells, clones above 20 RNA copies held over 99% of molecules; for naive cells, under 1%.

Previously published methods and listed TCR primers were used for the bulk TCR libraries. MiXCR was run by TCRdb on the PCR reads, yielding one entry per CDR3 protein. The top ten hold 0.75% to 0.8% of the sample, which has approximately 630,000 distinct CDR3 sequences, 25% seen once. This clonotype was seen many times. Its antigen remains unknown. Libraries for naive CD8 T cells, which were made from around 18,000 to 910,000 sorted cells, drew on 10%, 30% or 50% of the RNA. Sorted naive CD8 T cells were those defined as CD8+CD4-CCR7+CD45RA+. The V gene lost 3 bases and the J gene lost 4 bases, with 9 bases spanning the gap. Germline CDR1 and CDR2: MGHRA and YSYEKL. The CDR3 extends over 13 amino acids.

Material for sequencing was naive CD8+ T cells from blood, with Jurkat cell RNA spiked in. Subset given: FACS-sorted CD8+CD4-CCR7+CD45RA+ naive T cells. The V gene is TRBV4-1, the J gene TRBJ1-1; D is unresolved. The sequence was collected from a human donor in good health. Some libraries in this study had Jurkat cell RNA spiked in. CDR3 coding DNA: TGCGCCAGCAGCCAGGCTTTTGGCACTGAAGCTTTCTTT. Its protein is CASSQAFGTEAFF.